The 7 T cell receptor beta chains below all came from one sample that was sequenced in a study of T cells expressing NK-cell markers (TCRdb year 2020). The library was prepared using 5' RACE. This sample was sequenced with an Illumina HiSeq 2000. TCRdb reanalyzed the reads, keeping one entry per CDR3 protein sequence and omitting DNA. The table for this sample shows about 430,000 distinct CDR3 sequences. The leading ten clones occupy roughly 1.4% of the sample. The specimen sequenced was blood T cells: a sorted CD56 or NKG2C T cell subset, CD4+ or CD8+ T cells, or bulk PBMC T cells (not recorded which). These receptors came from a woman in her forties or fifties in good health. Donor details come from another sample of the same person, matched by shared clones.

This chain connects TRBV11-2 to TRBJ2-1; TCRdb indicates TRBD2, and absent DNA this call remains unverified. CDR3 size: 14 residues. Germline lookup yields CDR1 SGHAT and CDR2 FQNNGV. The CDR3 reads CASSQLREMPEQFF.

The chain has TRBV21-1 and TRBJ1-5. TRBV21-1 is flagged as a pseudogene. The CDR3 runs to 14 residues. The CDR3 protein is CASSKGWVNQPQHF.

The V and J genes are TRBV5-6 and TRBJ2-1; the D call from TCRdb, TRBD1, cannot be confirmed without DNA. The CDR3 totals 18 residues. CDR1 and CDR2 from the germline V gene are SGHDT and YYEEEE. The CDR3 sequence is CASSPAGAGYRSYNEQFF.

The chain couples TRBV2 to TRBJ2-3. The germline CDR1 and CDR2 sequences are SNHLY and FYNNEI. The CDR3 spans 14 residues. CDR3 in amino acids: CASSNFKPADTQYF.

The chain is built from TRBV29-1 and TRBJ2-2. The CDR3 spans 13 residues. Per germline, CDR1 SQVTM and CDR2 ANQGSEA. The CDR3 protein is CSVDQRTTGELFF.

The rearrangement links TRBV28 to TRBJ1-2. This CDR3 has 14 amino acids. Germline assignment: CDR1 MDHEN and CDR2 SYDVKM. The CDR3 here is CASSPVGWFYGYTF.

The V gene is TRBV5-1, the J gene TRBJ1-1; TCRdb returns TRBD1, unconfirmable since there is no DNA. This CDR3 spans 16 amino acids. Germline assignment: CDR1 SGHRS and CDR2 YFSETQ. The CDR3 here is CASSNPRGTVNTEAFF.